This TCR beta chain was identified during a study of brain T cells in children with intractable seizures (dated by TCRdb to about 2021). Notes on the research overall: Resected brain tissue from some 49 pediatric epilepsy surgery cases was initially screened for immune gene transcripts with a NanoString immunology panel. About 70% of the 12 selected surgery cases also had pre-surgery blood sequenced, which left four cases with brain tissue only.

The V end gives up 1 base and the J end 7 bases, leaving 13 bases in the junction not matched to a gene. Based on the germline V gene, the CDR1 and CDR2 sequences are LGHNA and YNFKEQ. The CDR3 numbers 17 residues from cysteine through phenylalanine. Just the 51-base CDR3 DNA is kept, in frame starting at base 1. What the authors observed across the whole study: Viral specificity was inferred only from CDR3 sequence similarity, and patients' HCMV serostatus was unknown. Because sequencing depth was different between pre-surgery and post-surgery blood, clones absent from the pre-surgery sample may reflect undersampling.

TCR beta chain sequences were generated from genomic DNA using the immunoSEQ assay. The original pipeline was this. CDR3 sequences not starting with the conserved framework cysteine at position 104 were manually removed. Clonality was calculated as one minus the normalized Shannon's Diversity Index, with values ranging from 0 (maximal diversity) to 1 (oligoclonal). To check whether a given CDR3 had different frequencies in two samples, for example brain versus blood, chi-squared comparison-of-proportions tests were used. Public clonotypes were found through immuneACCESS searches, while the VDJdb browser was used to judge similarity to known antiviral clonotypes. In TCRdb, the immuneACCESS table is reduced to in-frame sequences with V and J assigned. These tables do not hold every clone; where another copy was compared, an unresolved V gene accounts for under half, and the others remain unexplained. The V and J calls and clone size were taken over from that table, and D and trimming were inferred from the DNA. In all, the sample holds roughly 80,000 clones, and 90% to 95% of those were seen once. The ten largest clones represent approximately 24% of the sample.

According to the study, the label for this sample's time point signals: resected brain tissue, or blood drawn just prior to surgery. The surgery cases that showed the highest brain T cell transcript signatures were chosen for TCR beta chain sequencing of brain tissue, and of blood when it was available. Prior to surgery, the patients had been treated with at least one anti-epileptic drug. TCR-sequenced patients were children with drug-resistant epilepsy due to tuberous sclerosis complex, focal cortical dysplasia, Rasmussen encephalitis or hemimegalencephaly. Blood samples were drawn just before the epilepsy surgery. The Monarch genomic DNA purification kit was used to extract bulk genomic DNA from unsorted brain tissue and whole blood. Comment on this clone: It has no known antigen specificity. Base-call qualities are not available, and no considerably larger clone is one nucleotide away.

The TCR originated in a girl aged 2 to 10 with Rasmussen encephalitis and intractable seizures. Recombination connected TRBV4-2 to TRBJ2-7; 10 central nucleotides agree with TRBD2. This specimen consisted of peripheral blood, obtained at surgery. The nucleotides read TGTGCCAGCAGCCAAGTGTCGCTAGCGGGAGACCTGGGTGAGCAGTACTTC. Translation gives CASSQVSLAGDLGEQYF.